A selection of T cell receptor beta chains follows, all from one sample in a study of blood T cell repertoires in COVID-19. The assay was immunoSEQ multiplex PCR, and TCRdb's table has in-frame clones only and misses some. Of approximately 75,000 clones in the sample, more than 80% were seen once. Sequenced input: peripheral blood. The origin of the receptors is a man aged 80 or over with acute or convalescent COVID-19. Each CDR3 is given with its conserved first and last residue. A D gene is named only where the DNA matches it firmly. Only some rows state a clone size, as once, few, many or a class for expanded clones.

cdr3_aa cdr3_nt cdr3_length j_call d_call v_call clone_size
CASTLGQGPDIQYF TGTGCCAGCACTTTGGGACAGGGTCCGGACATTCAGTACTTC 14 TRBJ2-4 TRBD1 TRBV6-5 NA
CASSRWTSRDSGNTIYF TGTGCCAGCAGCCGGTGGACGTCGAGGGATTCTGGAAACACCATATATTTT 17 TRBJ1-3 NA TRBV7-2 few
CASSQGAGTGDSDSPLHF TGTGCCAGCAGCCAAGGCGCCGGGACAGGGGATTCTGATTCACCCCTCCACTTT 18 TRBJ1-6 TRBD1 TRBV3-1/TRBV3-2 NA
CAAAPTGITGRSYGYTF TGTGCAGCGGCCCCGACAGGCATCACGGGTCGATCCTATGGCTACACCTTC 17 TRBJ1-2 NA TRBV9 NA
CASAQDRGVIDTQYF TGTGCCAGCGCCCAAGACAGGGGGGTGATTGATACGCAGTATTTT 15 TRBJ2-3 TRBD1 TRBV6-5 NA
CASSLDRENGYTF TGCGCCAGCAGCTTAGACAGGGAAAATGGCTACACCTTC 13 TRBJ1-2 TRBD1 TRBV5-1 NA
CASSVEQPYNEQFF TGTGCCAGCAGCGTTGAACAGCCCTACAATGAGCAGTTCTTC 14 TRBJ2-1 NA TRBV9 NA
CASSQGLGTGELFF TGTGCCAGCAGCCAAGGTCTAGGAACCGGGGAGCTGTTTTTT 14 TRBJ2-2 NA TRBV3-1/TRBV3-2 NA
CASSLGRHQPQHF TGTGCCAGCAGTTTGGGCAGGCATCAGCCCCAGCATTTT 13 TRBJ1-5 NA TRBV6-5 few
CAWTGGGNQPQHF TGTGCCTGGACAGGGGGCGGCAATCAGCCCCAGCATTTT 13 TRBJ1-5 TRBD1 TRBV30 NA
CASSQASTSGRFHEQYF TGTGCCAGCAGCCAAGCATCGACTAGCGGGAGATTCCACGAGCAGTACTTC 17 TRBJ2-7 TRBD2 TRBV3-1/TRBV3-2 NA
CASSQRTGGSSKITGELFF TGTGCCAGCAGCCAAAGGACAGGGGGATCGTCGAAAATTACCGGGGAGCTGTTTTTT 19 TRBJ2-2 TRBD1 TRBV3-1/TRBV3-2 NA
CASSSVNNYGYTF TGTGCCAGCAGTTCAGTAAACAACTATGGCTACACCTTC 13 TRBJ1-2 NA TRBV6-2/TRBV6-3 NA
CASRDRSYGYTF TGTGCCAGCAGGGACAGGTCCTATGGCTACACCTTC 12 TRBJ1-2 TRBD1 TRBV6-5 NA
CASSPSGTGLPYEQYF TGTGCCAGCTCACCATCCGGGACAGGCCTTCCCTACGAGCAGTACTTC 16 TRBJ2-7 TRBD1 TRBV18 NA
CASSFMGVPDTQYF TGTGCCAGCAGTTTTATGGGAGTGCCAGATACGCAGTATTTT 14 TRBJ2-3 NA TRBV27 NA
CASSYERNTEAFF TGTGCCAGCAGTTACGAGAGGAACACTGAAGCTTTCTTT 13 TRBJ1-1 NA TRBV6-6 NA
CAWSTGGYGYTF TGTGCCTGGAGCACGGGGGGGTATGGCTACACCTTC 12 TRBJ1-2 NA TRBV30 NA
CSVDHTATGSEKLFF TGCAGCGTTGACCACACAGCAACAGGGTCTGAAAAACTGTTTTTT 15 TRBJ1-4 NA TRBV29-1 NA
CASSYGSRGEKLFF TGTGCCAGCAGTTACGGGTCCAGGGGTGAAAAACTGTTTTTT 14 TRBJ1-4 NA TRBV6-6 NA
CASSPEPGDIQYF TGTGCCAGCAGCCCGGAGCCAGGGGACATTCAGTACTTC 13 TRBJ2-4 NA TRBV7-2 NA
CASSLEAETNEKLFF TGCGCCAGCAGCTTGGAAGCCGAGACTAATGAAAAACTGTTTTTT 15 TRBJ1-4 NA TRBV5-1 once
CASSLKWTSGGNTDTQYF TGTGCCAGCAGCTTGAAATGGACTAGCGGGGGGAACACAGATACGCAGTATTTT 18 TRBJ2-3 TRBD2 TRBV5-4 NA
CASSSVDSKIYGYTF TGTGCCAGCAGCTCCGTGGACAGTAAGATCTATGGCTACACCTTC 15 TRBJ1-2 NA TRBV5-6 NA
CSAGHPDAINYGYTF TGCAGCGCCGGACATCCGGACGCTATTAACTATGGCTACACCTTC 15 TRBJ1-2 NA TRBV29-1 NA
CASSQTGTGNEKLFF TGTGCCAGCAGTCAGACCGGGACAGGGAACGAAAAACTGTTTTTT 15 TRBJ1-4 TRBD1 TRBV6-2/TRBV6-3 NA
CASSRGGQGEETQYF TGTGCCAGCTCACGTGGGGGACAGGGAGAAGAGACCCAGTACTTC 15 TRBJ2-5 TRBD1 TRBV18 NA
CASRWGRADTQYF TGCGCCAGCAGGTGGGGGCGCGCAGATACGCAGTATTTT 13 TRBJ2-3 NA TRBV5-1 NA
CASSPTSSGSSYEQYF TGTGCCAGCAGCCCGACATCTAGCGGTTCCTCCTACGAGCAGTACTTC 16 TRBJ2-7 TRBD2 TRBV7-2 NA
CASSYQNRGRGGPEAFF TGCGCCAGCAGCTACCAGAACAGGGGGCGAGGTGGTCCTGAAGCTTTCTTT 17 TRBJ1-1 TRBD1 TRBV5-1 NA